This TCR beta chain was identified during a study of T cells in localized non-small cell lung cancer. General study points: Without multi-region sequencing, intratumor heterogeneity could not be excluded. Among the top 100 tumor clones, a median about 57 appeared in adjacent lung. Uninvolved nearby lung showed the greatest T cell clonality, exceeding that found in tumor.

The germline V gene has CDR1 SSHAT and CDR2 FNYEAQ (reference sequence). CDR3 length: 15 residues. Generated by immunoSEQ multiplex PCR, the TCRdb table keeps only in-frame clones and is missing some. The sample lists 20,000 to 30,000 clones; 75% to 95% were seen once. With regard to this clone: The antigen is unknown. The junction departs from the called germline gene at one end, perhaps through a read error.

The source was peripheral blood, collected before any cancer treatment. The clonotype comes from a female donor over 55 with stage II squamous cell lung carcinoma. The rearrangement links TRBV7-7 to TRBJ2-2; 7 nucleotides line up with TRBD1. CDR3 region: CASSLGDSYTGELFF. The CDR3 nucleotides read TGTGCTAGCAGCTTAGGGGACAGCTACACCGGGGAGCTGTTTTTT. Drawing the rest from reference TRBV7-7 and TRBJ2-2, the complete variable domain is GAGVSQSPRYKVTKRGQDVTLRCDPISSHATLYWYQQALGQGPEFLTYFNYEAQPDKSGLPSDRFSAERPEGSISTLTIQRTEQRDSAMYRCASSLGDSYTGELFFGEGSRLTVL.